Below, 32 T cell receptor beta chains from the same sample are listed, as sequenced in a study of blood T cells in healthy people across ages. A sample-barcoded 5' primer and a J-beta primer mix were used in a second PCR of about 6 to 11 cycles. TCRdb reprocessed the 5' RACE reads with MiXCR, giving one entry per CDR3 protein. The repertoire consists of around 1,000,000 distinct CDR3 sequences, with about 23% occurring once and the leading ten covering approximately 0.79%. The same sample was also studied in work on T cells of mothers and their children.

Sequences were obtained from blood. The receptors come from a girl aged 2 to 10 in good health.

This rearrangement joins TRBV18 to TRBJ2-7; no clear D. Looked up from germline, CDR1 is KGHSH and CDR2 is LQKENI. This CDR3 is built from 14 residues. Trimming left V 5 bases short and J 5 bases short, with 16 bases between. The CDR3 sequence: CASSGEIRADEQYF. DNA for the CDR3: TGTGCCAGCTCAGGAGAGATCCGGGCCGACGAGCAGTACTTC.

The chain is built from TRBV24-1 and TRBJ2-7, with 12 bases identical to TRBD2. Germline CDR1 and CDR2: KGHDR and SFDVKD. Trimming cost V 6 bases and J 3 bases; bases outside gene matches: 2. The length of the CDR3 is 14 residues. This chain's CDR3 is CATSTSGRNYEQYF. DNA for the CDR3: TGTGCCACCAGTACTAGCGGGAGGAACTACGAGCAGTACTTC.

This clonotype was seen only a few times. The chain joins TRBV5-6 to TRBJ2-5; the D gene is possibly TRBD2 (7 bases). V was trimmed by 3 bases and J by 4 bases, leaving 19 bases between them. There are 16 residues in the CDR3. The germline gives CDR1 SGHDT, CDR2 YYEEEE. The CDR3 reads CASSWGGRSVGETQYF. The CDR3 nucleotides read TGTGCCAGCAGCTGGGGGGGCAGATCGGTTGGAGAGACCCAGTACTTC.

The chain couples TRBV6-2 or TRBV6-3 to TRBJ2-5; weak D call: TRBD2 (5 bases). The CDR3 runs 16 residues. The V and J ends lost 6 bases and 4 bases respectively, with 21 bases between them. Germline V gives CDR1 MNHEY, CDR2 SVGEGT. As DNA, the CDR3 is TGTGCCAGCAGCTACGGTCGAACACGAGGAGGAGAGACCCAGTACTTC. It codes for CASSYGRTRGGETQYF.

This chain links TRBV12-3 or TRBV12-4 with TRBJ1-2; 8 nucleotides align to TRBD1. V lost 6 bases and J lost 8; bases outside the gene matches: 8. The CDR3 loop spans 13 amino acids. The chain's CDR3 is CASSFGQGFGYTF. The CDR3 region has the DNA TGTGCCAGCAGCTTCGGACAGGGTTTCGGCTACACCTTC.

This clonotype was counted a few times. This chain joins TRBV7-9 and TRBJ2-1; no firm D call. The J call may be in error: the DNA end matches TRBJ2-7 better. CDR3 length: 13 residues. CDR1 and CDR2 from the germline V gene are SEHNR and FQNEAQ (reference sequence). CDR3 nucleotide sequence: TGTGCCAGCAGCCCCCTTCCGGGCTACGAGCAGTACTTC. Its translation is CASSPLPGYEQYF.

The chain carries TRBV27 and TRBJ2-1; D gene ambiguous. The J call may be incorrect, as the DNA end agrees better with TRBJ2-7. The germline CDR1 and CDR2 sequences are MNHEY and SMNVEV (reference sequence). The CDR3 consists of 13 residues. CDR3 sequence (DNA): TGTGCCAGCAGTTTGTCACAGCTCTACGAGCAGTACTTC. The encoded protein is CASSLSQLYEQYF.

This clonotype was seen more than once but under ten times. The rearrangement joins TRBV5-1 to TRBJ2-7; 8 bases agree with TRBD1. The CDR3 length is 13 residues. CDR1 SGHRS and CDR2 YFSETQ come from the germline V gene. V gave up 7 bases and J gave up 6 bases; unmatched junction bases: 9. CDR3 region: CASEWTGSGEQYF. CDR3 coding DNA: TGCGCCAGCGAATGGACAGGGAGTGGCGAGCAGTACTTC. Looking up the rest from reference TRBV5-1 and TRBJ2-7 gives the full variable domain: KAGVTQTPRYLIKTRGQQVTLSCSPISGHRSVSWYQQTPGQGLQFLFEYFSETQRNKGNFPGRFSGRQFSNSRSEMNVSTLELGDSALYLCASEWTGSGEQYFGPGTRLTVT.

V and J are TRBV7-9 and TRBJ2-1, with TRBD1 as a possible D gene (5 bases). V was trimmed by 0 bases and J by 10 bases, leaving 10 bases between them. The CDR3 loop spans 13 amino acids. Germline V lookup: CDR1 SEHNR, CDR2 FQNEAQ (reference sequence). In DNA, the CDR3 is TGTGCCAGCAGCTTAGCCCTCCCAGGGGAGCAGTTCTTC. This translates into CASSLALPGEQFF.

This clonotype was seen more than once but under ten times. V and J are TRBV11-3 and TRBJ1-1, with D possibly matching TRBD1 (5 bases). Per germline, CDR1 SGHNT and CDR2 YENEEA. V lost 2 bases, J lost 11 bases, and 15 bases lay in between. The CDR3 has 13 residues. CDR3 sequence: CASSLMGTGRAFF. The CDR3 nucleotides read TGTGCCAGCAGCTTAATGGGGACGGGACGGGCTTTCTTT.

This clonotype has a handful of counts. This chain connects TRBV28 to TRBJ1-1; 7 bases line up with TRBD1. Germline assignment: CDR1 MDHEN and CDR2 SYDVKM. V was clipped by 8 bases and J by 1 base; unmatched bases: 7. CDR3 size: 14 residues. The CDR3 coding sequence is TGTGCCAGCGGACAGGCCTTTTCGAACACTGAAGCTTTCTTT. Encoded protein: CASGQAFSNTEAFF.

The rearrangement uses TRBV9 and TRBJ2-7; D perhaps matches TRBD1 (5 bases). Germline V CDR1 and CDR2: SGDLS, YYNGEE. Between the trimmed V and J ends, which lost 3 bases and 3 bases, there was a span of 19 bases. The CDR3 spans 16 residues. CDR3 sequence reads: CASSALPGLGRYEQYF. The CDR3 nucleotides read TGTGCCAGCAGCGCACTCCCTGGTCTGGGGCGCTACGAGCAGTACTTC.

There are a few counts of this clonotype. The chain links TRBV27 to TRBJ2-5; perhaps TRBD2 as D (6 bases). This CDR3 is 15 amino acids long. Germline CDR1 is MNHEY and CDR2 is SMNVEV (reference sequence). With 1 base removed from V and 5 bases from J, the gap between germline ends came to 14 bases. The CDR3 is CASSLFGLITETQYF. In DNA, the CDR3 is TGTGCCAGCAGTTTATTCGGACTAATAACGGAGACCCAGTACTTC.

The rearrangement joins TRBV5-6 to TRBJ2-2; D might be TRBD1 or TRBD2, each matching 6 bases. CDR3 size: 16 residues. Trimming left V 3 bases short and J 1 base short, with 13 bases between. The germline CDR1 and CDR2 sequences are SGHDT and YYEEEE. CDR3 sequence: CASSWGAGLNTGELFF. CDR3 sequence (DNA): TGTGCCAGCAGCTGGGGGGCAGGGTTGAACACCGGGGAGCTGTTTTTT.

This clonotype was seen more than once but under ten times. V usage is TRBV12-3 or TRBV12-4 and J usage is TRBJ2-7; perhaps TRBD1 as D (5 bases). V dropped 5 bases and J dropped 0 bases, with 23 bases sitting between them. This CDR3 is 18 amino acids long. For the CDR3, the DNA is TGTGCCAGCAGTGAAGGGGATGCGGTCTCTTGGGGCTCCTACGAGCAGTACTTC. Protein: CASSEGDAVSWGSYEQYF.

The genes are TRBV12-5 and TRBJ2-5, with 13 bases identical to TRBD2. The CDR3 spans 17 residues. V was clipped by 1 base and J by 4 bases; unmatched bases: 6. Germline V gene data show CDR1 as LGHNT and CDR2 as FRNRAP. CDR3 amino acids: CASGLGGLAGMRETQYF. The CDR3 DNA follows: TGTGCTAGTGGTTTGGGGGGACTAGCGGGAATGAGAGAGACCCAGTACTTC.

This clonotype was counted between two and nine times. This chain links TRBV29-1 with TRBJ2-7; D call uncertain. From germline, CDR1 is SQVTM and CDR2 ANQGSEA. V dropped 1 base and J dropped 2 bases, with 9 bases sitting between them. The CDR3 covers 13 residues. CDR3 in amino acids: CSVEVAQPYEQYF. CDR3 nucleotide sequence: TGCAGCGTTGAAGTTGCGCAACCCTACGAGCAGTACTTC.

V usage is TRBV6-5 and J usage is TRBJ1-2; D uncertain. This CDR3 has 14 amino acids. V lost 0 bases and J 8 bases, leaving 13 bases between the germline ends. Germline CDR1 reads MNHEY; CDR2 reads SVGAGI. CDR3 region: CASSYSIQVGGYTF. The DNA of the CDR3 is TGTGCCAGCAGTTACTCGATCCAGGTCGGCGGCTACACCTTC.

This clonotype was picked up a small number of times. This chain uses TRBV4-3 with TRBJ2-4; D remains ambiguous. V lost 0 bases and J lost 1, with 7 bases in between. CDR1 is LGHNA, CDR2 YSLEER, per germline. The CDR3 covers 15 residues. CDR3 sequence (DNA): TGCGCCAGCAGCCAAGATACGGGTGCCAAAAACATTCAGTACTTC. Amino acids: CASSQDTGAKNIQYF.

The chain carries TRBV20-1 and TRBJ2-7; D is undetermined. Germline CDR1 DFQATT, CDR2 SNEGSKA (reference sequence). The CDR3 runs 16 residues. V shed 0 bases and J shed 4 bases, with 19 bases lying between them. The DNA of the CDR3 is TGCAGTGCTAGAGAGGTTAAGGGCCCCGTTTTGTACGAGCAGTACTTC. Residues: CSAREVKGPVLYEQYF.

This clonotype has a single count. In DNA form, the CDR3 reads TGCAGCGTTGAGGCAGGGGCTGGAGGCTACACCTTC. Its translation: CSVEAGAGGYTF. V and J are TRBV29-1 and TRBJ1-2, with D tentatively TRBD1 (6 bases). The CDR3 is 12 amino acids. CDR1 is SQVTM and CDR2 is ANQGSEA in the germline V gene. Trimming stripped 3 bases from V and 8 bases from J, with 13 bases between.

The J gene is TRBJ1-5, the V gene TRBV7-2; D not resolved. The CDR3 loop spans 13 amino acids. Germline loops: CDR1 SGHTA, CDR2 FQGNSA. V lost 1 base to trimming and J lost 5 bases, with 6 bases between them. As DNA, the CDR3 is TGTGCCAGCAGCTTAGGATATGATCAGCCCCAGCATTTT. Protein sequence: CASSLGYDQPQHF.

In this sample, this clonotype turned up a few times. The gene calls are TRBV21-1 and TRBJ2-3; the table gives TRBD1 as D, unverified against the DNA. TRBV21-1 is designated a pseudogene. The length of the CDR3 is 17 residues. The CDR3 loop is CASSKEAVGGSADTQYF. The DNA for the CDR3 is TGTGCCAGCAGCAAAGAAGCGGTGGGGGGCTCTGCAGATACGCAGTATTTT.

In this sample, this clonotype turned up a few times. The CDR3 DNA reads TGTGCCAGCAGCCAGCTTGGGGGACAGCGGAACACTGAAGCTTTCTTT. Translated, it gives CASSQLGGQRNTEAFF. The V and J genes are TRBV7-9 and TRBJ1-1; 7 bases match TRBD1. J lost 1 base, V lost 5 bases, and 10 bases had no gene match. Per germline, CDR1 SEHNR and CDR2 FQNEAQ (reference sequence). The CDR3 sequence is 16 residues long.

V gene TRBV29-1 combines with J gene TRBJ2-1, with D uncertain. The V gene lost 4 bases and the J gene lost 6 bases, with 10 bases spanning the gap. Germline loops: CDR1 SQVTM, CDR2 ANQGSEA. This CDR3 has 12 residues. The CDR3 sequence is CSVGPVPNEQFF. CDR3 sequence (DNA): TGCAGCGTTGGCCCCGTTCCCAATGAGCAGTTCTTC.

Notes on this clonotype: Mismatch with germline at one junction end may stem from a read error. The rearrangement uses TRBV28 and TRBJ2-6; D is uncertain. The CDR3 spans 18 residues. CDR1 is MDHEN and CDR2 is SYDVKM in the germline V gene. DNA for the CDR3: TGTGCCAGCAGCTTATATGGCAGACCCAACTCTGGGGCCAACGTCCTGACTTTC. As protein: CASSLYGRPNSGANVLTF. Variable domain in full (rest from reference TRBV28 and TRBJ2-6): DVKVTQSSRYLVKRTGEKVFLECVQDMDHENMFWYRQDPGLGLRLIYFSYDVKMKEKGDIPEGYSVSREKKERFSLILESASTNQTSMYLCASSLYGRPNSGANVLTFGAGSRLTVL.

The chain carries TRBV6-2 or TRBV6-3 and TRBJ2-3; perhaps TRBD2 as D (5 bases). Germline V lookup: CDR1 MNHEY, CDR2 SVGEGT. The CDR3 covers 12 residues. Trimming removed 8 bases from V and 2 bases from J, with 8 bases in between. CDR3 bases: TGTGCCAGCCGGACTCTCACAGATACGCAGTATTTT. Its translation: CASRTLTDTQYF.

The chain joins TRBV7-9 to TRBJ1-1; no reliable D call. Per the germline V gene, CDR1 is SEHNR and CDR2 is FQNEAQ (reference sequence). The CDR3 sequence is 13 residues long. Trimming pared 3 bases from V and 5 bases from J, leaving 10 bases between. The CDR3 region is CASSLYEVTEAFF. CDR3 nucleotide sequence: TGTGCCAGCAGCTTGTACGAGGTAACTGAAGCTTTCTTT.

This clonotype appeared a few times. The chain combines TRBV19 with TRBJ2-7, with TRBD1 identical over 8 bases. This CDR3 has 15 residues. The germline CDR1 and CDR2 sequences are LNHDA and SQIVND (reference sequence). V shed 4 bases, J shed 3 bases, and the junction held 8 bases outside the gene matches. The CDR3: CASSTQGAPVYEQYF. DNA for the CDR3: TGTGCCAGTAGTACCCAGGGGGCCCCCGTCTACGAGCAGTACTTC. Variable domain in full (rest from reference TRBV19 and TRBJ2-7): DGGITQSPKYLFRKEGQNVTLSCEQNLNHDAMYWYRQDPGQGLRLIYYSQIVNDFQKGDIAEGYSVSREKKESFPLTVTSAQKNPTAFYLCASSTQGAPVYEQYFGPGTRLTVT.

V and J are TRBV29-1 and TRBJ1-1; D uncertain. From germline, CDR1 is SQVTM and CDR2 ANQGSEA. CDR3 length: 12 amino acids. V lost 7 bases and J lost 8, with 17 bases in between. CDR3 bases: TGCAGCGGAGAGGGAGAAAGACCAGAAGCTTTCTTT. It specifies CSGEGERPEAFF.

This clonotype came up a few times. The chain couples TRBV12-3 or TRBV12-4 to TRBJ1-2; D may be TRBD1 (5 bases). CDR3 length: 14 amino acids. V lost 3 bases and J lost 3, with 11 bases in between. The chain's CDR3 is CASSLDWGDYGYTF. CDR3 bases: TGTGCCAGCAGTTTGGATTGGGGGGACTATGGCTACACCTTC.

This clonotype was observed a handful of times. The V and J genes are TRBV12-3 or TRBV12-4 and TRBJ1-4; no clear D gene. Trimming cost V 7 bases and J 7 bases, with 16 bases left between them. The CDR3 extends over 14 amino acids. The CDR3 here is CASTLGRVREKLFF. The CDR3 DNA is TGTGCCAGCACTCTGGGGAGGGTTCGTGAAAAACTGTTTTTT.